This T cell receptor (beta chain) was sequenced in a study of blood T cell repertoires in COVID-19. Here immunoSEQ multiplex PCR was the method, and the copy in TCRdb shows in-frame clones only, minus some. The sample gives some 190,000 clones, more than 60% of which show up once; 9.5% to 15% is in the top ten. Trimming removed 0 bases from V and 7 bases from J; junction bases left unmatched: 1. CDR1 is LGHDT, CDR2 YNNKEL, per germline (reference sequence). The CDR3 is 15 amino acids. The chain recombines TRBV3-1 (or the pseudogene TRBV3-2) with TRBJ1-5, with 12 bases identical to TRBD1. The TCR originated in a woman between 50 and 59 years old with acute or convalescent COVID-19. The material sequenced was peripheral blood. The CDR3 DNA sequence: TGTGCCAGCAGCCAAGAGGGACAGGGGGCCCAGCCCCAGCATTTT. This sequence encodes CASSQEGQGAQPQHF.